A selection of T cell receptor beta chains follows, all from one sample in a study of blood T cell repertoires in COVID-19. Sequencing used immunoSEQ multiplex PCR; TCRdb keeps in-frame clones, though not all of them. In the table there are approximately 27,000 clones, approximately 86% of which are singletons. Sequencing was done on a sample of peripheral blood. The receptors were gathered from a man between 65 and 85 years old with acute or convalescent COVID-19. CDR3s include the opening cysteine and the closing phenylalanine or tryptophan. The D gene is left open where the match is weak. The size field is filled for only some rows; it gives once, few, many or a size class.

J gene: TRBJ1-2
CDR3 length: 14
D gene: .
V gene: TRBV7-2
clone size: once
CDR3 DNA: TGTGCCAGCACCCTTACTCAGGACAGCTATGGCTACACCTTC
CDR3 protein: CASTLTQDSYGYTF

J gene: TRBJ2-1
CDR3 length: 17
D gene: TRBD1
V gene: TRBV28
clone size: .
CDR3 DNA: TGTGCCAGCAGTACCCGTGGAGGACAGGGGGTATACAATGAGCAGTTCTTC
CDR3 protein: CASSTRGGQGVYNEQFF

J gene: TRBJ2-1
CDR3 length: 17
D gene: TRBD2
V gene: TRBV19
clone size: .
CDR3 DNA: TGTGCCAGTAGTATGAGCGGGACTAGCGCCGCCTACAATGAGCAGTTCTTC
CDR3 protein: CASSMSGTSAAYNEQFF

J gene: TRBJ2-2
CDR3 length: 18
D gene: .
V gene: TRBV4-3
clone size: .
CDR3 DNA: TGCGCCAGCAGCCAAGAAAAACAGGGTTACCTAAATACCGGGGAGCTGTTTTTT
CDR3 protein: CASSQEKQGYLNTGELFF

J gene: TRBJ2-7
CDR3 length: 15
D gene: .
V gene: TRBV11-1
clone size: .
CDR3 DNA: TGTGCCAGCAGAGGCAACCGGGACACCACCTACGAGCAGTACTTC
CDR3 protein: CASRGNRDTTYEQYF

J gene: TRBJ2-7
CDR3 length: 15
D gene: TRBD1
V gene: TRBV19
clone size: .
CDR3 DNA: TGTGCCAGTAGCAAGCCAGGGGGTCCCTCGGTCGAGCAGTACTTC
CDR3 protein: CASSKPGGPSVEQYF

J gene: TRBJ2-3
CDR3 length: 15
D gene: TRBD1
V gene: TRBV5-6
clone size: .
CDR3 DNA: TGTGCCAGCAGCTTGGGGGGACAGGGTATAGATACGCAGTATTTT
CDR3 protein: CASSLGGQGIDTQYF

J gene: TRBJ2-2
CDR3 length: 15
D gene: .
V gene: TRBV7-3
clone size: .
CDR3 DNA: TGTGCCAGCAGCTTAACGGGAGATATCACCGGGGAGCTGTTTTTT
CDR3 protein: CASSLTGDITGELFF

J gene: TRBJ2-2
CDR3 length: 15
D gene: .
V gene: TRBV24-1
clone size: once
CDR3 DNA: TGTGCCACCAGTGATTCAGGCAGGAACACCGGGGAGCTGTTTTTT
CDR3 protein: CATSDSGRNTGELFF

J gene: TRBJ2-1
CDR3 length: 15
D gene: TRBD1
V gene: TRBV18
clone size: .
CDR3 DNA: TGTGCCAGCTCACCAGCGGGACAGGGTTCTATGGAGCAGTTCTTC
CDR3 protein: CASSPAGQGSMEQFF

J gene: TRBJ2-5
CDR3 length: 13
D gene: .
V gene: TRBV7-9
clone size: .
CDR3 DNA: TGTGCCAGCAGCTTAGTAGCTAAGGAGACCCAGTACTTC
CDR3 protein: CASSLVAKETQYF

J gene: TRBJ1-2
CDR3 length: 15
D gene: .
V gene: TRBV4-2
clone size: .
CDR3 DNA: TGTGCCAGCAGCCAAGGCTCGACGGAGAACTATGGCTACACCTTC
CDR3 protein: CASSQGSTENYGYTF

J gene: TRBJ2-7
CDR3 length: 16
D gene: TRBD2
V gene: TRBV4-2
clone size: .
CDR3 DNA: TGTGCCAGCAGCCAAGTTCCCCCCAGCGGGAGTTACGAGCAGTACTTC
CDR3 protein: CASSQVPPSGSYEQYF

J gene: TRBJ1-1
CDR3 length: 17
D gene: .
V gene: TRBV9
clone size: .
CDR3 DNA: TGTGCCAGCAGCGTAGAACCTGGGGGGGCACTGAACACTGAAGCTTTCTTT
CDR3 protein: CASSVEPGGALNTEAFF

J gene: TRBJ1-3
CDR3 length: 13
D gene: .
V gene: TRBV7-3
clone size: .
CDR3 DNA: TGTGCCAGCAGCATGACACCAGGAAACACCATATATTTT
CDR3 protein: CASSMTPGNTIYF

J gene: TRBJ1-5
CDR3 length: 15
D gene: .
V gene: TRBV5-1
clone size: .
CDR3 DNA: TGCGCCAGCAGCCCTCAGTCAGGGATCAATCAGCCCCAGCATTTT
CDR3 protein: CASSPQSGINQPQHF

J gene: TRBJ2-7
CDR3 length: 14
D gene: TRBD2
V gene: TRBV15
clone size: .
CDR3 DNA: TGTGCCACCAGCAGAGGACTAGCTTTGGAAGAGCAGTACTTC
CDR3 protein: CATSRGLALEEQYF

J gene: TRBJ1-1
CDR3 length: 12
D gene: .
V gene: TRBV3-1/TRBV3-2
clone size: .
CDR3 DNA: TGTGCCAGCAGCCAAGCGGGCACTGAAGCTTTCTTT
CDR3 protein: CASSQAGTEAFF

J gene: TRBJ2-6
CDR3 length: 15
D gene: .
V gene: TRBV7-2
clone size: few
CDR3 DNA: TGTGCCAGCAGCCCTTTCGTGTCTGGGGCCAACGTCCTGACTTTC
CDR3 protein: CASSPFVSGANVLTF

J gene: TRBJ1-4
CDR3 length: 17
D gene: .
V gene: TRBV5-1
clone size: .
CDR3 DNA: TGCGCCAGCAGCGTCAGGGGAGGGGGGACAACTAATGAAAAACTGTTTTTT
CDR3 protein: CASSVRGGGTTNEKLFF

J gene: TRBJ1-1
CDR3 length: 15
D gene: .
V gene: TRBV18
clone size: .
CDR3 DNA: TGTGCCAGCTCACCGTTTTCGACAGGTAACACTGAAGCTTTCTTT
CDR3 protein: CASSPFSTGNTEAFF

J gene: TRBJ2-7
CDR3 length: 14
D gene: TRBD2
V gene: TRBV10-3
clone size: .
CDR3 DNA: TGTGCCACCGCCCCCGGGACTAGCCACTACGAGCAGTACTTC
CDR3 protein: CATAPGTSHYEQYF

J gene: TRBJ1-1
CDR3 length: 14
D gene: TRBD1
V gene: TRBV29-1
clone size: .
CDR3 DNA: TGCAGCGACGGGGACAGTCTCATGAACACTGAAGCTTTCTTT
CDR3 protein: CSDGDSLMNTEAFF

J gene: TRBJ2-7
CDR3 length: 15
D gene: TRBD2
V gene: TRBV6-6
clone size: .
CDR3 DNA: TGTGCCAGCAGTTTACGACTAGCGGGAGGCCACGAGCAGTACTTC
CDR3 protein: CASSLRLAGGHEQYF

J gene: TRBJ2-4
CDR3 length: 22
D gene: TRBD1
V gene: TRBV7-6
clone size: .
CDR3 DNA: TGTGCCAGCAGCTTAGCCAATAACCCCGGGACAGGGTTTAAAGATTCCAAAAACATTCAGTACTTC
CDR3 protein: CASSLANNPGTGFKDSKNIQYF

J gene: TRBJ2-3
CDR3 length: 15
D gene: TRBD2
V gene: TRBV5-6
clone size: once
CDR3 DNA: TGTGCCAGCAGCTCCGGAGCGGGATACACAGATACGCAGTATTTT
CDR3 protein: CASSSGAGYTDTQYF

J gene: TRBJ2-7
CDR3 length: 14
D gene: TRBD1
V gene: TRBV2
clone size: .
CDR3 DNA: TGTGCCAGCAGGGAAGACAGGGCCTCCTACGAGCAGTACTTC
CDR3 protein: CASREDRASYEQYF

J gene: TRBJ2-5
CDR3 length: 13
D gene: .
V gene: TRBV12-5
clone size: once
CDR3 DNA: TGTGCTAGTGGTTTGTCAGGGCGGGAGACCCAGTACTTC
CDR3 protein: CASGLSGRETQYF

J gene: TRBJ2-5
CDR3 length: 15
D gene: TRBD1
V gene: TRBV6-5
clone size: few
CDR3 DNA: TGTGCCAGCAGGGCCCGACAGGGGGCGGAAAAGACCCAGTACTTC
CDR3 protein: CASRARQGAEKTQYF

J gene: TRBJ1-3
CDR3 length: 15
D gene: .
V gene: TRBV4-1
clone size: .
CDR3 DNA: TGCGCCAGCAGCCCTTCGCCGGTCTCTGGAAACACCATATATTTT
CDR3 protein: CASSPSPVSGNTIYF

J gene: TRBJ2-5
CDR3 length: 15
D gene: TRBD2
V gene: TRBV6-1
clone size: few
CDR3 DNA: TGTGCCAGCAGTGAGCTAGCGGGAGGGAAAGAGACCCAGTACTTC
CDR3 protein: CASSELAGGKETQYF

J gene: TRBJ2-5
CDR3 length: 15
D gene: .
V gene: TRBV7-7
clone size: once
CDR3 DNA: TGTGCTAGCAGCTTAGGGGCCAGGGGAGGGGAGACCCAGTACTTC
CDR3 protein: CASSLGARGGETQYF

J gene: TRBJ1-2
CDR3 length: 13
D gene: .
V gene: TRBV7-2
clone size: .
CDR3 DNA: TGTGCCAGCAGCTTATCCGGGAGCGTGGGCTACACCTTC
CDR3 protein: CASSLSGSVGYTF